This TCR beta chain comes out of a study of blood T cell repertoires in COVID-19. For the study at large: Samples came from the United States, Italy and Spain, spanning acute and convalescent COVID-19. The analysed material was cDNA or gDNA that came from T cells, B-cell-depleted T cells, or PBMCs.

In the original processing: By means of reference gene primer amplification, nucleated cell counts were estimated. Clones were sequenced by immunoSEQ multiplex PCR, and TCRdb holds only the in-frame ones, with some missing. That table gives V, J and clone size, and the DNA gave D and trimming. The sample includes 180,000 or so clones, approximately 86% seen only once; the top ten take 0.99%. In germline, CDR1 is SNHLY, CDR2 FYNNEI. The CDR3 covers 14 residues. V was clipped by 6 bases and J by 1 base; unmatched bases: 3. Sequenced input: peripheral blood. The V and J genes are TRBV2 and TRBJ2-1; 7 positions match TRBD1. This receptor was obtained from a man in his late teens or twenties with acute or convalescent COVID-19. For the CDR3, the DNA is TGTGCCAGCAGAACGGACAGGTCCTACAATGAGCAGTTCTTC. Translation gives CASRTDRSYNEQFF.